The 10 T cell receptor beta chains below were found in one sample sequenced in a study of blood T cell repertoires in COVID-19. The repertoire was sequenced with immunoSEQ multiplex PCR; TCRdb's copy has only in-frame clones and lacks some. The table lists tens of thousands of clones, almost 85% of them singletons, with 10% to 15% in the top ten. Sequences were obtained from peripheral blood. These receptors were collected from an elderly man with acute or convalescent COVID-19.

This clone was seen a few times. V gene TRBV6-1 combines with J gene TRBJ1-2, with D hard to call. This CDR3 has 10 residues. V gave up 4 bases and J gave up 6 bases, with 3 bases separating them. Germline lookup yields CDR1 MNHNS and CDR2 SASEGT. CDR3 sequence: CASSADGYTF. The CDR3 bases are TGTGCCAGCAGTGCAGATGGCTACACCTTC.

The V call is TRBV24-1, the J call TRBJ2-3; D gene unclear. V lost 6 bases to trimming and J lost 0 bases, with 9 bases between them. The CDR3 covers 14 residues. Germline V gives CDR1 KGHDR, CDR2 SFDVKD. This CDR3 is CATSRSSSTDTQYF. Here the CDR3 DNA reads TGTGCCACCAGTCGCAGTTCTAGCACAGATACGCAGTATTTT.

This chain uses TRBV7-3 with TRBJ2-3; no firm D call. CDR3 length equals 15 residues. With 3 bases removed from V and 4 bases from J, the gap between germline ends came to 14 bases. Germline CDR1 SGHTA, CDR2 FQGTGA. The CDR3 sequence is CASSLTAGSPDTQYF. The CDR3 DNA reads as TGTGCCAGCAGCTTGACGGCAGGAAGTCCAGATACGCAGTATTTT.

This sequence joins TRBV7-2 and TRBJ1-1, with 8 bases fitting TRBD1. The CDR3 runs to 14 residues. Germline CDR1 reads SGHTA; CDR2 reads FQGNSA. The trim removed 5 bases at V and 3 bases at J, leaving 5 bases unmatched. Written as DNA, the CDR3 is TGTGCCAGCAGCCCCCAGGGGGCGTACACTGAAGCTTTCTTT. Translated: CASSPQGAYTEAFF.

The chain recombines TRBV25-1 with TRBJ2-5, with 12 bases lining up with TRBD1. The CDR3 sequence is 16 residues long. CDR1 and CDR2 from the germline V gene are MGHDK and SYGVNS. V lost 1 base and J lost 5; bases outside the gene matches: 5. The CDR3 nucleotides read TGTGCCAGCAGTGAATTGGGACAGGGGGCGAGGGAGACCCAGTACTTC. As protein: CASSELGQGARETQYF.

The chain recombines TRBV2 with TRBJ2-1, with 11 bases that match TRBD2. The germline V gene has CDR1 SNHLY and CDR2 FYNNEI. The CDR3 is 15 amino acids. J gave up 4 bases and V 6 bases, and 5 bases lay outside the gene matches. This CDR3 reads CASRLAGGMYNEQFF. CDR3 coding DNA: TGTGCCAGCAGGCTAGCGGGGGGAATGTACAATGAGCAGTTCTTC.

This clone has a single count. V is TRBV9 and J is TRBJ1-6; D might be TRBD1 (5 bases). V was clipped by 0 bases and J by 6 bases, with 13 bases between them. The CDR3 has 16 residues. CDR1 SGDLS and CDR2 YYNGEE come from the germline V gene. In DNA, the CDR3 is TGTGCCAGCAGCGTAGGGCACCGGACACCTAATTCACCCCTCCACTTT. Translated, it gives CASSVGHRTPNSPLHF. The whole variable domain, remainder taken from reference TRBV9 and TRBJ1-6, is DSGVTQTPKHLITATGQRVTLRCSPRSGDLSVYWYQQSLDQGLQFLIQYYNGEERAKGNILERFSAQQFPDLHSELNLSSLELGDSALYFCASSVGHRTPNSPLHFGNGTRLTVT.

The chain links TRBV11-2 to TRBJ1-3; no reliable D call. The CDR3 extends over 14 amino acids. V was shortened by 3 bases and J by 0 bases, with 6 bases between the two germline ends. Germline V lookup: CDR1 SGHAT, CDR2 FQNNGV. CDR3 DNA sequence: TGTGCCAGCAGCTTTAGCGTCTCTGGAAACACCATATATTTT. Protein product: CASSFSVSGNTIYF.

The genes are TRBV5-4 and TRBJ2-7; 15 positions agree with TRBD2. The V segment lost 4 bases and the J segment 1 base; nucleotides outside the gene matches: 6. Germline V gene sequence: CDR1 SGHNT, CDR2 YYREEE (reference sequence). The CDR3 spans 17 residues. The CDR3 loop is CASSEGLAGGKSYEQYF. In DNA, the CDR3 is TGTGCCAGCAGCGAGGGACTAGCGGGGGGTAAATCCTACGAGCAGTACTTC.

V gene TRBV4-1 combines with J gene TRBJ1-2; 12 bases are shared with TRBD1. Trimming removed 3 bases from V and 7 bases from J; junction bases left unmatched: 3. CDR1 MGHRA and CDR2 YSYEKL come from the germline V gene. This CDR3 has 14 amino acids. The CDR3 here is CASSQGTGGFGYTF. Written as DNA, the CDR3 is TGCGCCAGCAGCCAGGGGACAGGGGGCTTTGGCTACACCTTC.